The clone carrying this T cell receptor beta chain was detected a few times. These data are taken from a study of blood T cells in healthy people across ages. This CDR3 is 17 amino acids long. V was shortened by 1 base and J by 1 base, with 16 bases between the two germline ends. Germline CDR1 reads SGHVS; CDR2 reads FQNEAQ. Using a J-beta primer mix together with a sample-barcoded 5' primer, a second PCR was run for roughly 6 to 12 cycles. No fewer than 3 million CDR3-containing paired-end reads came from each sample. One entry per CDR3 protein, called by TCRdb with MiXCR from the 5' RACE reads. Of 1.4 million to 1.5 million distinct CDR3 sequences listed, 40% to 50% were seen once; the top ten hold roughly 7.9%.

What was sequenced was blood. The TCR was taken from a woman aged 18-30 years in good health. This chain links TRBV7-8 with TRBJ1-1, with D possibly being TRBD1 (5 bases). CDR3 residues: CASSLDRTMGGNTEAFF. CDR3 DNA: TGTGCCAGCAGCTTAGACAGGACAATGGGTGGGAACACTGAAGCTTTCTTT.